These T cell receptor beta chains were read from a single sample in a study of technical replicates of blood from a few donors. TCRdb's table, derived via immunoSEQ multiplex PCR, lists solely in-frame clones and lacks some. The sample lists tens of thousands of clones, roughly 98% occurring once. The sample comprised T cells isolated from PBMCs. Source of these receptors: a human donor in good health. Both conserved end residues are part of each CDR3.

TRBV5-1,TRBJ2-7,CASSLETGDYDQYF
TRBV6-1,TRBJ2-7,CASSEGQAYEQYF
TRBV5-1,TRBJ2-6,CASSLTGSGANVLTF
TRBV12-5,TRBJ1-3,CASGLGVLRREGWF
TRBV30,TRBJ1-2,CAWSPSDGYTF
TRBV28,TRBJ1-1,CASRGTVEAFF
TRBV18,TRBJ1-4,CASSPREGPSNEKLFF
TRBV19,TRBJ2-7,CASSTGGGSYEQYF
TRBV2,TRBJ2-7,CASRETRGREAYEQYF
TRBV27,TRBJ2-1,CATALSGSSYNEQFF
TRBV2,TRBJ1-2,CASGTANYGYTF
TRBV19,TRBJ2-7,CASSGRGGTYEQYF
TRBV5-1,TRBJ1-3,CASSLGRTGLSGNTIYF
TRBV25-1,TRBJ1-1,CASSESGAGFGTEAFF
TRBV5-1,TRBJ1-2,CASSIDPGQGGYGYTF
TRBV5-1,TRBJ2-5,CASSGGTSGGAQETQYF
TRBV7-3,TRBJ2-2,CASTSMDIRTGELFF
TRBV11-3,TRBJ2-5,CASSLDRGSPGTQYF
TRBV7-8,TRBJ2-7,CASCYTGGGDEQYF
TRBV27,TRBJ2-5,CASSSVAQGPYQETQYF
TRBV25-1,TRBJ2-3,CASSGQTQDTQYF
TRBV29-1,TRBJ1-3,CSVKSSGNTIYF
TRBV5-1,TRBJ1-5,CASSLGRGGGPYSNQPQHF
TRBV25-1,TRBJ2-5,CASRGGTQYF
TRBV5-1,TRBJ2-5,CASSPLDTSGGGETQYF
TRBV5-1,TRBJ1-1,CASSLALSGVIEAFF
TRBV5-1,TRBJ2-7,CASSWGQGSSYEQYF
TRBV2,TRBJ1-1,CASSRTGGAFF
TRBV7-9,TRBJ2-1,CASSLEWNLGQRNEQFF